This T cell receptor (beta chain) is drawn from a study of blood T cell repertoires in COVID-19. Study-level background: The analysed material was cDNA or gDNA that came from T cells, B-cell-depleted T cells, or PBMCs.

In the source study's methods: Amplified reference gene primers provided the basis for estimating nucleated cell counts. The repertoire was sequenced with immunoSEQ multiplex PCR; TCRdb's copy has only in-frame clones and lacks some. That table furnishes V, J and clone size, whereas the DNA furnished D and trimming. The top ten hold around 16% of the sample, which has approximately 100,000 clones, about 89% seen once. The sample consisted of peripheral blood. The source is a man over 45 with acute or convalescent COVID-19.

Here the CDR3 reads CASSYPRTGGSYEQYF. CDR3 DNA: TGTGCCAGCAGTTACCCAAGGACAGGGGGAAGCTACGAGCAGTACTTC. The chain couples TRBV6-5 to TRBJ2-7; 10 positions agree with TRBD1. The V gene end was trimmed by 2 bases and the J gene end by 3 bases; junction bases not matched to a gene: 7. CDR1 and CDR2 from the germline V gene are MNHEY and SVGAGI. The CDR3 length is 16 residues.